This TCR beta chain was retrieved from a study of cytomegalovirus exposure and HLA in healthy donors. Background on the study: The 100 million to 120 million unique TCR beta sequences, from roughly 170 million T cells, were found by an earlier analysis.

A multiplex PCR was run with 60 Vbeta primers and 13 Jbeta primers. Repertoires were generated with immunoSEQ multiplex PCR, while TCRdb's copy carries only in-frame clones and drops some. Among 200,000 to 300,000 clones listed, more than 75% were seen once. Concerning this clone itself: The antigen remains unidentified.

Study-level findings and limits: Testing in vitro showed a few CMV-associated chains specific for CMV antigens. Follow-up analysis found HLA locus-dependent TCR association rates, highest for DRB1 and lowest for HLA-C. The study had only CMV serostatus as immune exposure information.

Germline V gives CDR1 PRHDT, CDR2 FYEKMQ (reference sequence). The CDR3 covers 18 residues. With 0 bases clipped from V and 8 bases from J, the junction kept 12 bases outside the gene matches. The specimen sequenced was PBMCs. The receptor was isolated from a woman aged 40 to 50 in good health and CMV-seropositive. The gene calls are TRBV13 and TRBJ1-6; 8 positions agree with TRBD1. The CDR3 DNA reads TGTGCCAGCAGCTTAGGAAGGTTTCGGTCAGGGGGCGATTCACCCCTCCACTTT. As protein: CASSLGRFRSGGDSPLHF.